A selection of T cell receptor beta chains follows, all from one sample in a study of blood T cell repertoires in COVID-19. Profiled with immunoSEQ multiplex PCR; TCRdb holds only in-frame clones, not every one. Among about 210,000 clones, around four fifths were seen once, and the ten largest hold about 2.3%. Sequences were obtained from peripheral blood. These receptors all stem from a woman in her thirties or forties with active or convalescent COVID-19. Both conserved end residues are part of each CDR3. The D gene is left open where the match is weak. Some rows have no size entry. The others give once, few or many, or a class for an expanded clone.

size: -; D: TRBD1; V: TRBV5-4; J: TRBJ1-2; CDR3: CASSLGQGARGYTF; DNA: TGTGCCAGCAGCCTCGGACAGGGGGCGCGAGGCTACACCTTC
size: -; D: TRBD1; V: TRBV14; J: TRBJ1-2; CDR3: CASSQAGGPYGYTF; DNA: TGTGCCAGCAGCCAAGCAGGGGGCCCCTATGGCTACACCTTC
size: once; D: -; V: TRBV5-4; J: TRBJ1-5; CDR3: CASSRGWDQPQHF; DNA: TGTGCCAGCAGCCGGGGGTGGGATCAGCCCCAGCATTTT
size: -; D: -; V: TRBV5-1; J: TRBJ1-4; CDR3: CASSFGGVGHEKLFF; DNA: TGCGCCAGCAGCTTTGGAGGGGTAGGTCATGAAAAACTGTTTTTT
size: -; D: TRBD2; V: TRBV11-3; J: TRBJ2-1; CDR3: CASSLVGTSGIEQFF; DNA: TGTGCCAGCAGCTTAGTAGGGACTAGCGGGATTGAGCAGTTCTTC
size: few; D: TRBD2; V: TRBV11-1; J: TRBJ2-7; CDR3: CASAYNIAGDSYEQYF; DNA: TGTGCCAGCGCATACAATATAGCGGGGGACTCCTACGAGCAGTACTTC
size: -; D: -; V: TRBV25-1; J: TRBJ1-5; CDR3: CASSSGQSNQPQHF; DNA: TGTGCCAGCAGTAGTGGACAGTCCAATCAGCCCCAGCATTTT
size: -; D: TRBD2; V: TRBV28; J: TRBJ2-3; CDR3: CASSLFWGGTSTDTQYF; DNA: TGTGCCAGCAGTTTATTTTGGGGGGGGACTAGCACAGATACGCAGTATTTT
size: -; D: TRBD2; V: TRBV2; J: TRBJ2-5; CDR3: CASSALAVQETQYF; DNA: TGTGCCAGCAGTGCACTAGCGGTGCAAGAGACCCAGTACTTC
size: once; D: -; V: TRBV24-1; J: TRBJ1-5; CDR3: CATSQGSGLTNNQPQHF; DNA: TGTGCCACCAGCCAGGGTAGTGGGCTTACTAACAATCAGCCCCAGCATTTT
size: -; D: -; V: TRBV5-4; J: TRBJ1-6; CDR3: CASSVTPDRRNSPLHF; DNA: TGTGCCAGCAGCGTAACACCGGACAGAAGAAATTCACCCCTCCACTTT
size: many; D: TRBD1; V: TRBV5-1; J: TRBJ2-1; CDR3: CASSWGTGPSSYNEQFF; DNA: TGCGCCAGCAGCTGGGGGACAGGGCCGAGCTCCTACAATGAGCAGTTCTTC
size: few; D: TRBD2; V: TRBV2; J: TRBJ2-7; CDR3: CASSQRVDSSGEQYF; DNA: TGTGCCAGCAGCCAGCGAGTGGATTCTAGCGGCGAGCAGTACTTC
size: -; D: -; V: TRBV27; J: TRBJ1-2; CDR3: CASWGGLGGYTF; DNA: TGTGCCAGCTGGGGGGGGTTAGGGGGCTACACCTTC
size: -; D: -; V: TRBV11-3; J: TRBJ2-2; CDR3: CASSAMERWTGELFF; DNA: TGTGCCAGCAGCGCCATGGAGAGGTGGACCGGGGAGCTGTTTTTT
size: -; D: TRBD1; V: TRBV27; J: TRBJ2-5; CDR3: CASTPTGTGLETQYF; DNA: TGTGCCAGCACCCCTACCGGGACAGGGCTAGAGACCCAGTACTTC
size: -; D: -; V: TRBV5-6; J: TRBJ1-6; CDR3: CASSLPGQQNSPLHF; DNA: TGTGCCAGCAGCTTGCCAGGGCAGCAAAATTCACCCCTCCACTTT
size: -; D: -; V: TRBV28; J: TRBJ1-5; CDR3: CASSLGWGDSNQPQHF; DNA: TGTGCCAGCAGTTTAGGCTGGGGAGATAGCAATCAGCCCCAGCATTTT
size: -; D: -; V: TRBV6-4; J: TRBJ1-1; CDR3: CASSTDMNTEAFF; DNA: TGTGCCAGCAGTACAGACATGAACACTGAAGCTTTCTTT
size: many; D: -; V: TRBV28; J: TRBJ2-5; CDR3: CASKSSEGYQETQYF; DNA: TGTGCCAGCAAGAGTAGTGAGGGATACCAAGAGACCCAGTACTTC
size: -; D: -; V: TRBV20-1; J: TRBJ1-2; CDR3: CSAQLQIGGTF; DNA: TGCAGTGCGCAGTTGCAGATCGGAGGGACCTTC
size: -; D: -; V: TRBV2; J: TRBJ2-7; CDR3: CASSVSGYEQYF; DNA: TGTGCCAGCAGTGTGTCAGGCTACGAGCAGTACTTC
size: -; D: TRBD1; V: TRBV9; J: TRBJ1-2; CDR3: CASSQGQANYGYTF; DNA: TGTGCCAGCTCCCAGGGACAGGCTAACTATGGCTACACCTTC
size: -; D: -; V: TRBV4-2; J: TRBJ2-7; CDR3: CASSHDSGTYEQYF; DNA: TGTGCCAGCAGCCACGATAGCGGAACCTACGAGCAGTACTTC
size: once; D: TRBD1; V: TRBV4-3; J: TRBJ2-7; CDR3: CASSQEYRGTDEQYF; DNA: TGCGCCAGCAGCCAAGAATACAGGGGGACGGACGAGCAGTACTTC
size: few; D: TRBD1; V: TRBV25-1; J: TRBJ1-1; CDR3: CASSDVDRPTEAFF; DNA: TGTGCCAGCAGTGACGTGGACAGGCCCACTGAAGCTTTCTTT
size: -; D: -; V: TRBV5-6; J: TRBJ1-2; CDR3: CASSGGPTNYGYTF; DNA: TGTGCCAGCAGCGGAGGACCGACAAACTATGGCTACACCTTC
size: few; D: TRBD2; V: TRBV10-1; J: TRBJ2-7; CDR3: CASSDLTSGRGEQYF; DNA: TGCGCCAGCAGTGACCTGACTAGCGGGAGAGGAGAGCAGTACTTC
size: -; D: -; V: TRBV7-2; J: TRBJ2-1; CDR3: CASSLVSGTYNEQFF; DNA: TGTGCCAGCAGCTTAGTGTCGGGGACCTACAATGAGCAGTTCTTC
size: -; D: TRBD2; V: TRBV7-3; J: TRBJ2-5; CDR3: CASSLMGLAGGSQETQYF; DNA: TGTGCCAGCAGCTTAATGGGACTAGCGGGGGGAAGCCAAGAGACCCAGTACTTC
size: -; D: TRBD1; V: TRBV30; J: TRBJ1-5; CDR3: CAWSEGQGRQPQHF; DNA: TGTGCCTGGAGTGAGGGACAGGGGAGACAGCCCCAGCATTTT
size: -; D: TRBD1; V: TRBV6-5; J: TRBJ1-2; CDR3: CASLDRALYGYTF; DNA: TGTGCCAGCCTCGACAGGGCCCTCTATGGCTACACCTTC
size: -; D: -; V: TRBV7-2; J: TRBJ2-2; CDR3: CASSPTRANTGELFF; DNA: TGTGCCAGCAGCCCAACTAGGGCGAACACCGGGGAGCTGTTTTTT
size: -; D: TRBD2; V: TRBV29-1; J: TRBJ2-1; CDR3: CSVRTSGRADEQFF; DNA: TGCAGCGTGAGGACTAGCGGGAGGGCAGATGAGCAGTTCTTC
size: once; D: -; V: TRBV5-6; J: TRBJ2-7; CDR3: CASSGRESYKQLYEQYF; DNA: TGTGCCAGCAGCGGGAGAGAGTCATACAAACAACTCTACGAGCAGTACTTC
size: -; D: TRBD2; V: TRBV25-1; J: TRBJ2-1; CDR3: CASSRLAGDEQFF; DNA: TGTGCCAGCAGTAGGCTAGCGGGCGATGAGCAGTTCTTC
size: -; D: TRBD2; V: TRBV24-1; J: TRBJ2-3; CDR3: CATSAVSGRTDTQYF; DNA: TGTGCCACCAGTGCAGTCAGCGGGAGGACAGATACGCAGTATTTT
size: -; D: TRBD1; V: TRBV24-1; J: TRBJ2-5; CDR3: CATSVGTVPQETQYF; DNA: TGTGCCACCAGTGTGGGGACAGTGCCTCAAGAGACCCAGTACTTC
size: -; D: TRBD1; V: TRBV10-3; J: TRBJ1-2; CDR3: CATRGLGQGLRVYGYTF; DNA: TGTGCCACCAGAGGTCTGGGACAGGGGCTTCGGGTCTATGGCTACACCTTC
size: -; D: TRBD1; V: TRBV12-5; J: TRBJ2-2; CDR3: CASGLVGRGPLFF; DNA: TGTGCTAGTGGTTTGGTGGGCAGGGGGCCGCTGTTTTTT